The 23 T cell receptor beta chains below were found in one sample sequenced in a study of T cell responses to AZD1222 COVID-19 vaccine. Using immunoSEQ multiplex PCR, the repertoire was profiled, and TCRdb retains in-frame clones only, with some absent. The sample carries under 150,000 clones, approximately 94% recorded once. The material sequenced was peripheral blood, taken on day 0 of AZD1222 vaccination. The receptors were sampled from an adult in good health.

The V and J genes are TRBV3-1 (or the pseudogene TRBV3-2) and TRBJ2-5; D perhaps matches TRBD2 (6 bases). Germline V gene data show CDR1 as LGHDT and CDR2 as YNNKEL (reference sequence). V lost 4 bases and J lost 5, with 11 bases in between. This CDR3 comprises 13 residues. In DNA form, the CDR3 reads TGTGCCAGCAGCCCGCTAGCGAGGGAGACCCAGTACTTC. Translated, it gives CASSPLARETQYF.

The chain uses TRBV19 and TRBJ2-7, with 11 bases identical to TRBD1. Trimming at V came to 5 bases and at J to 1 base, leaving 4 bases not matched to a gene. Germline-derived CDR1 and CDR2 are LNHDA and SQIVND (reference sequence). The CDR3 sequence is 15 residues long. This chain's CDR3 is CASSDRDRGSYEQYF. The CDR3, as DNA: TGTGCCAGTAGTGACAGGGACAGGGGGTCCTACGAGCAGTACTTC.

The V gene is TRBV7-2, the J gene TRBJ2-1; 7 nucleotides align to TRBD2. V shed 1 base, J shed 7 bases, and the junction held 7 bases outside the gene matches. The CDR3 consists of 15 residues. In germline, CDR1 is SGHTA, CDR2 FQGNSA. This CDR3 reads CASSLDRSGGNEQFF. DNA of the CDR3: TGTGCCAGCAGCTTAGACCGTTCCGGGGGGAATGAGCAGTTCTTC.

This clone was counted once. The CDR3, as DNA: TGTGCCATGTCGACAGGGGGCTTGGTATTCGAGCAGTACTTC. Its translation is CAMSTGGLVFEQYF. This rearrangement joins TRBV10-3 to TRBJ2-7; 10 bases are a match to TRBD1. The germline gives CDR1 ENHRY, CDR2 SYGVKD. V lost 9 bases, J lost 6 bases, and 11 bases stayed unmatched. The CDR3 consists of 14 residues.

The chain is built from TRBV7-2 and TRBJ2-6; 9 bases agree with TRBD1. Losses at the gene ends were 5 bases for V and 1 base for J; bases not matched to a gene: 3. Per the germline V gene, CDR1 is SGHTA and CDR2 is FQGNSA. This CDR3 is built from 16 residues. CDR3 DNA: TGTGCCAGCAGCCGGACAGGGGAGTCTGGGGCCAACGTCCTGACTTTC. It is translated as CASSRTGESGANVLTF.

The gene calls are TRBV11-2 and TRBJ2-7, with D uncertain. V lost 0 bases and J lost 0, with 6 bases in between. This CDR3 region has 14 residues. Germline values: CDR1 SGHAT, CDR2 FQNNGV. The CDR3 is CASSLERLSYEQYF. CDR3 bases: TGTGCCAGCAGCTTAGAACGCCTCTCCTACGAGCAGTACTTC.

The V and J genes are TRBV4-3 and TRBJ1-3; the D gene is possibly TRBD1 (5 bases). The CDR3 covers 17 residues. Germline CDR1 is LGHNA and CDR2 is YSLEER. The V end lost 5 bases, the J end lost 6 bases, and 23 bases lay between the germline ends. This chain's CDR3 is CASSFRGGDARINTIYF. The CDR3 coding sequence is TGCGCCAGCAGCTTTCGGGGAGGGGACGCACGTATAAACACCATATATTTT.

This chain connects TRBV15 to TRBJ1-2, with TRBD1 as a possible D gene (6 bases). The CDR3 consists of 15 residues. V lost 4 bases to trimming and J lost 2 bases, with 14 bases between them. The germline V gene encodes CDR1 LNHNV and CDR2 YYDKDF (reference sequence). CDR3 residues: CATSTPGQGNYGYTF. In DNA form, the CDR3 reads TGTGCCACCAGCACGCCAGGGCAGGGGAACTATGGCTACACCTTC.

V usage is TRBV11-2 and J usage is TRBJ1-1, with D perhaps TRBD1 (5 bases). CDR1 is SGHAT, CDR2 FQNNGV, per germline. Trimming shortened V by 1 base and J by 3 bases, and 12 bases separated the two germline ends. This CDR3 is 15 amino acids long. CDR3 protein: CASSLGTGVHTEAFF. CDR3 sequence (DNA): TGTGCCAGCAGCTTAGGGACGGGGGTCCACACTGAAGCTTTCTTT. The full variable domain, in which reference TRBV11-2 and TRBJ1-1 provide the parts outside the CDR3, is EAGVAQSPRYKIIEKRQSVAFWCNPISGHATLYWYQQILGQGPKLLIQFQNNGVVDDSQLPKDRFSAERLKGVDSTLKIQPAKLEDSAVYLCASSLGTGVHTEAFFGQGTRLTVV.

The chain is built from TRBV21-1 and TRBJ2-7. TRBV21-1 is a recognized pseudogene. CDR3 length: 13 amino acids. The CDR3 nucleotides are TGTGCCAGGGCACAGGACTCGGCCTACGAGCAGTACTTC. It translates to CARAQDSAYEQYF.

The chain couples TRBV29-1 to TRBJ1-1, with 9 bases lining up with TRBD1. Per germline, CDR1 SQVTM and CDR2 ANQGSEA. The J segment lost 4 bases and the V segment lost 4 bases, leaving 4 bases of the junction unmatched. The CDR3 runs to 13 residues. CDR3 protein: CSVVSTGGTEAFF. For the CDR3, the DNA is TGCAGCGTTGTGTCGACAGGGGGCACTGAAGCTTTCTTT.

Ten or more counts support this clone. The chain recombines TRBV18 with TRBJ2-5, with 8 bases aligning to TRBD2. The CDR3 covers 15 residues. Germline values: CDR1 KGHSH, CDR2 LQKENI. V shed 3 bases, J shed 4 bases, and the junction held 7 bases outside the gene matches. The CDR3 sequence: CASSPAGGSGETQYF. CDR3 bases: TGTGCCAGCTCACCTGCGGGGGGAAGTGGAGAGACCCAGTACTTC.

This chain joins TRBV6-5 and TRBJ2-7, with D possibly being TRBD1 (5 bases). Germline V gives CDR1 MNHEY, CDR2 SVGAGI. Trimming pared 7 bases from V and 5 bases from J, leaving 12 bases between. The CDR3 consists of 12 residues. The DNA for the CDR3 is TGTGCCAGCAATCAGGGTTACCACGAGCAGTACTTC. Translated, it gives CASNQGYHEQYF.

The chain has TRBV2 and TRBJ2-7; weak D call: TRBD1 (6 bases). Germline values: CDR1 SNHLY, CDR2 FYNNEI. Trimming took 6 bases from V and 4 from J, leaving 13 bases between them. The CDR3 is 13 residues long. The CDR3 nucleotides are TGTGCCAGCAGCGGTGTAGGGGGATACGAGCAGTACTTC. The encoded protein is CASSGVGGYEQYF.

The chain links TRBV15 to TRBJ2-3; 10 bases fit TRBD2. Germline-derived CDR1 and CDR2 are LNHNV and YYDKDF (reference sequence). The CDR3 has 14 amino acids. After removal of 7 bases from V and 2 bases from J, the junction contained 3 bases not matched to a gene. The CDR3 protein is CATKRGGPTDTQYF. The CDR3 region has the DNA TGTGCCACCAAGCGGGGGGGCCCCACAGATACGCAGTATTTT. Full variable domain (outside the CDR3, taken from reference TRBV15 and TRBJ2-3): DAMVIQNPRYQVTQFGKPVTLSCSQTLNHNVMYWYQQKSSQAPKLLFHYYDKDFNNEADTPDNFQSRRPNTSFCFLDIRSPGLGDTAMYLCATKRGGPTDTQYFGPGTRLTVL.

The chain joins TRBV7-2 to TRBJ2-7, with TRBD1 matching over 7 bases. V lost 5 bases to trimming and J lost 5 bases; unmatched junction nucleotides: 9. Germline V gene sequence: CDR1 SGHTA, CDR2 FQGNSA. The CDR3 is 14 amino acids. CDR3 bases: TGTGCCAGCAGCCCCCGACAGGGTGGAGACGAGCAGTACTTC. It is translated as CASSPRQGGDEQYF.

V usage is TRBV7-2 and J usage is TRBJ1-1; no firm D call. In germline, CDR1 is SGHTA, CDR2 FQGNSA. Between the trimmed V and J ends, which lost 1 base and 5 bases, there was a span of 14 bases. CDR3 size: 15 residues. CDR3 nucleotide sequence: TGTGCCAGCAGCTTAGTAGCGAAATCTTCTACTGAAGCTTTCTTT. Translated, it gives CASSLVAKSSTEAFF.

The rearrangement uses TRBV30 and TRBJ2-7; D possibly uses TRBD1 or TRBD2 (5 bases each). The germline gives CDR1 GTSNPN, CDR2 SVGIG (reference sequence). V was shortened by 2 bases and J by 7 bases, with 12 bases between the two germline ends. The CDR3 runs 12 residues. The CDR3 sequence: CAWSSGRWEQYF. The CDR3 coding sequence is TGTGCCTGGAGTTCAGGGAGATGGGAGCAGTACTTC.

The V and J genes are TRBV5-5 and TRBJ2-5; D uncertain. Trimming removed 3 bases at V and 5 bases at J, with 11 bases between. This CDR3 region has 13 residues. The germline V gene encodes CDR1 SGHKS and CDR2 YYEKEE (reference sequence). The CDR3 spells CASSSAWQETQYF. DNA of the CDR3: TGTGCCAGCAGCTCGGCCTGGCAGGAGACCCAGTACTTC.

CDR3 coding DNA: TGTGCCAGCAGCGGCGCCGGGACAGGGAGCTCCTACGAGCAGTACTTC. It yields the protein CASSGAGTGSSYEQYF. The chain joins TRBV25-1 to TRBJ2-7; 9 nucleotides line up with TRBD1. Looked up from germline, CDR1 is MGHDK and CDR2 is SYGVNS. J was trimmed by 0 bases and V by 6 bases; bases with no gene match: 9. The CDR3 consists of 16 residues.

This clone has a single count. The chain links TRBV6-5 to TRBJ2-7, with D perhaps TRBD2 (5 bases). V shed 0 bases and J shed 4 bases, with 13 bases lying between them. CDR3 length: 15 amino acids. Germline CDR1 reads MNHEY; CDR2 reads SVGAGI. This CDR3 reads CASSYSSYGVYEQYF. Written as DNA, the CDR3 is TGTGCCAGCAGTTACTCATCGTACGGGGTTTACGAGCAGTACTTC.

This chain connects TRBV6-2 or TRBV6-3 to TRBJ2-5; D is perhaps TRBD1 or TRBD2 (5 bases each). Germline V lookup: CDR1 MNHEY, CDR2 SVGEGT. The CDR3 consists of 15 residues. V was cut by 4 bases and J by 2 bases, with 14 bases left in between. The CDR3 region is CASSSPGRLQETQYF. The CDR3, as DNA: TGTGCCAGCAGTTCCCCGGGACGGCTACAAGAGACCCAGTACTTC.

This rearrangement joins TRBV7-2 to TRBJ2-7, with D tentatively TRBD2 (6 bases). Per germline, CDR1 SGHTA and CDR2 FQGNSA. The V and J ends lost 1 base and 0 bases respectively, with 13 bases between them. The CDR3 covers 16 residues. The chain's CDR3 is CASSLGGVTGSYEQYF. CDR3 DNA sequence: TGTGCCAGCAGCTTAGGGGGGGTTACAGGCTCCTACGAGCAGTACTTC.